A single sample is the source of the 28 T cell receptor beta chains below, sequenced in a study of identical twins' blood T cells. TCRdb used MiXCR to reprocess the 5' RACE reads, holding one entry per CDR3 protein. The table includes 300,000 to 450,000 distinct CDR3 sequences, roughly 31% detected once. Sequenced input: PBMCs. These receptors were collected from a woman between 18 and 50 years old in good health.

The V call is TRBV15, the J call TRBJ2-1; D uncertain. Trimming took off 1 base at V and 4 bases at J, with 2 bases between the two ends. The CDR3 has 12 amino acids. Germline V gives CDR1 LNHNV, CDR2 YYDKDF (reference sequence). Here the CDR3 reads CATSRVYNEQFF. In DNA, the CDR3 is TGTGCCACCAGCAGAGTATACAATGAGCAGTTCTTC.

This rearrangement joins TRBV7-2 to TRBJ2-5; no definite D call. The CDR3 is made up of 13 amino acids. Germline lookup yields CDR1 SGHTA and CDR2 FQGNSA. The V gene lost 0 bases and the J gene lost 5 bases, with 7 bases spanning the gap. The CDR3 here is CASSLAFVETQYF. The CDR3 coding sequence is TGTGCCAGCAGCTTAGCGTTCGTGGAGACCCAGTACTTC.

This clonotype was seen many times. The chain combines TRBV20-1 with TRBJ2-7; possibly TRBD1 for D (6 bases). Trimming shortened V by 6 bases and J by 3 bases, and 15 bases separated the two germline ends. Germline V gene lookup returns CDR1 DFQATT and CDR2 SNEGSKA (reference sequence). The CDR3 totals 13 residues. The CDR3 here is CSALDRPHYEQYF. CDR3 DNA: TGCAGTGCACTCGACAGGCCGCACTACGAGCAGTACTTC.

This clonotype turned up a few times. The chain is built from TRBV27 and TRBJ2-1; 8 positions agree with TRBD2. V lost 6 bases to trimming and J lost 6 bases; unmatched junction nucleotides: 16. CDR1 MNHEY and CDR2 SMNVEV come from the germline V gene (reference sequence). The CDR3 has 17 residues. This chain's CDR3 is CASRGVPGTSLSNEQFF. The CDR3 bases are TGTGCCAGCAGGGGCGTCCCGGGGACTAGTCTAAGCAATGAGCAGTTCTTC.

This clonotype was counted at least ten times. The V call is TRBV12-3 or TRBV12-4, the J call TRBJ1-1; D is undetermined. The CDR3 totals 14 residues. Trimming pared 3 bases from V and 5 bases from J, leaving 13 bases between. The CDR3 bases are TGTGCCAGCAGTTTTGTGGATTCTCGGACTGAAGCTTTCTTT. Its protein is CASSFVDSRTEAFF.

This clonotype was found many times. The V and J genes are TRBV29-1 and TRBJ2-7; 13 bases match TRBD2. Germline assignment: CDR1 SQVTM and CDR2 ANQGSEA. V gave up 5 bases and J gave up 5 bases; unmatched junction bases: 3. This CDR3 has 13 residues. CDR3 nucleotides: TGCAGCGTTTACGGACTAGCGGGAGACGAGCAGTACTTC. It specifies CSVYGLAGDEQYF.

This clonotype was detected ten times or more. This chain joins TRBV5-6 and TRBJ1-1, with TRBD1 as a possible D gene (5 bases). V was pared by 3 bases and J by 0 bases, with 15 bases between. Germline CDR1 and CDR2: SGHDT and YYEEEE. There are 16 residues in the CDR3. This CDR3 is CASSSYGGGMNTEAFF. The CDR3 nucleotides read TGTGCCAGCAGCTCCTACGGGGGAGGGATGAACACTGAAGCTTTCTTT.

A few counts support this clonotype. V usage is TRBV4-2 and J usage is TRBJ1-1; D is undetermined. The germline gives CDR1 LGHNA, CDR2 YNFKEQ. The CDR3 contains 16 residues. V was trimmed by 0 bases and J by 0 bases, leaving 11 bases between them. CDR3 sequence (DNA): TGTGCCAGCAGCCAAGATGTTGGCAGTTTGAACACTGAAGCTTTCTTT. It is translated as CASSQDVGSLNTEAFF.

This clonotype showed up just a few times. This sequence joins TRBV20-1 and TRBJ1-1; unclear D gene. Trimming took 6 bases from V and 0 from J, leaving 14 bases between them. From germline, CDR1 is DFQATT and CDR2 SNEGSKA (reference sequence). The CDR3 loop spans 14 amino acids. The CDR3 DNA reads TGCAGTGCCGAAAGCCTGGAGGTGAACACTGAAGCTTTCTTT. Amino acids: CSAESLEVNTEAFF.

This clonotype was seen at least ten times. The chain uses TRBV5-1 and TRBJ2-2; a weak D match, TRBD2 (5 bases). Germline V gene data show CDR1 as SGHRS and CDR2 as YFSETQ. The CDR3 extends over 15 amino acids. Trimming cost V 5 bases and J 0 bases, with 11 bases left between them. The chain's CDR3 is CASRSYGANTGELFF. The CDR3 nucleotides read TGCGCCAGCAGGTCCTACGGGGCGAACACCGGGGAGCTGTTTTTT.

This chain connects TRBV20-1 to TRBJ2-1; no clear D. Trimming shortened V by 3 bases and J by 4 bases, and 13 bases separated the two germline ends. Per germline, CDR1 DFQATT and CDR2 SNEGSKA (reference sequence). The CDR3 is 14 residues long. CDR3 coding DNA: TGCAGTGCTAGGATGCCCGAAGCTTACAATGAGCAGTTCTTC. It codes for CSARMPEAYNEQFF.

Ten or more counts support this clonotype. The chain joins TRBV29-1 to TRBJ1-2; D gene uncertain. Germline V gene sequence: CDR1 SQVTM, CDR2 ANQGSEA. Trimming took 1 base from V and 6 from J, leaving 12 bases between them. The CDR3 consists of 13 residues. CDR3 sequence (DNA): TGCAGCGTTGAAGCCTTGGCAGGCGATGGCTACACCTTC. Residues: CSVEALAGDGYTF. Full variable domain (outside the CDR3, taken from reference TRBV29-1 and TRBJ1-2): SAVISQKPSRDICQRGTSLTIQCQVDSQVTMMFWYRQQPGQSLTLIATANQGSEATYESGFVIDKFPISRPNLTFSTLTVSNMSPEDSSIYLCSVEALAGDGYTFGSGTRLTVV.

This chain joins TRBV5-1 and TRBJ2-7; the match to TRBD1 covers 7 bases. Trimming removed 5 bases from V and 1 base from J; junction bases left unmatched: 9. Per the germline V gene, CDR1 is SGHRS and CDR2 is YFSETQ. The CDR3 spans 15 residues. CDR3 in DNA: TGCGCCAGCAGGTCGGGGACAGCGATTTCCTACGAGCAGTACTTC. Its protein product is CASRSGTAISYEQYF.

This clonotype was recorded a few times. The genes are TRBV5-1 and TRBJ2-1; D unresolved. Germline V CDR1 and CDR2: SGHRS, YFSETQ. Trimming took off 3 bases at V and 10 bases at J, with 17 bases between the two ends. There are 14 residues in the CDR3. The CDR3 sequence: CASSYTTFRREQFF. The CDR3 nucleotides read TGCGCCAGCAGCTACACTACGTTTAGAAGGGAGCAGTTCTTC.

This clonotype occurred many times. V is TRBV29-1 and J is TRBJ1-1; tentatively, D is TRBD1 (5 bases). Trimming shortened V by 6 bases and J by 1 base, and 12 bases separated the two germline ends. The CDR3 extends over 13 amino acids. Germline V CDR1 and CDR2: SQVTM, ANQGSEA. CDR3 sequence reads: CSVQTEWNTEAFF. In DNA, the CDR3 is TGCAGCGTGCAGACAGAGTGGAACACTGAAGCTTTCTTT.

The count of this clonotype is one. The rearrangement links TRBV18 to TRBJ2-5; the D is unclear. The CDR3 extends over 14 amino acids. V lost 1 base, J lost 0 bases, and 6 bases lay in between. Germline-derived CDR1 and CDR2 are KGHSH and LQKENI. In DNA, the CDR3 is TGTGCCAGCTCACCACTATACGACCAAGAGACCCAGTACTTC. It specifies CASSPLYDQETQYF.

This clonotype has more than one count but fewer than ten. The V call is TRBV29-1, the J call TRBJ1-2; TRBD1 agrees at 10 bases. This CDR3 spans 15 amino acids. Unmatched junction bases numbered 9, after V lost 6 bases and J lost 2 bases. Germline V gives CDR1 SQVTM, CDR2 ANQGSEA. This CDR3 is CSVETGTGDNYGYTF. Here the CDR3 DNA reads TGCAGCGTCGAAACCGGGACAGGGGACAACTATGGCTACACCTTC.

Worth noting for this clonotype: The CDR3 does not end in the conserved phenylalanine or tryptophan, so this is likely a read error. The V and J genes are TRBV10-3 and TRBJ1-1; D perhaps matches TRBD1 (6 bases). Germline CDR1 ENHRY, CDR2 SYGVKD. The CDR3 covers 13 residues. The V end was cut by 11 bases, the J end by 1 base, with 14 bases between. The CDR3, as DNA: TGTGCCTTCCGGGGGGGGCCGAACACTGAAGCTTTCCTT. Its protein product is CAFRGGPNTEAFL.

This clonotype was seen many times. The V call is TRBV5-1, the J call TRBJ1-5; unclear D gene. This CDR3 spans 15 amino acids. V dropped 0 bases and J dropped 1 base, with 8 bases sitting between them. Germline V gene lookup returns CDR1 SGHRS and CDR2 YFSETQ. The CDR3 loop is CASSLGSSSNQPQHF. The CDR3 nucleotides are TGCGCCAGCAGCTTGGGTTCCTCCAGCAATCAGCCCCAGCATTTT.

Remarks on this clonotype: A much larger clone sits a single nucleotide away, making a read error possible. V gene TRBV29-1 combines with J gene TRBJ2-7; D gene uncertain. There are 16 residues in the CDR3. Germline loops: CDR1 SQVTM, CDR2 ANQGSEA. CDR3 residues: CSAELQTRTGAYEQYF. The CDR3 region has the DNA TGCAGCGCTGAACTCCAAACACGGACGGGCGCCTACGAGCAGTACTTC.

The chain joins TRBV5-1 to TRBJ1-1, with D perhaps matching TRBD1 (6 bases). CDR3 length: 13 amino acids. In germline, CDR1 is SGHRS, CDR2 YFSETQ. Between the trimmed V and J ends, which lost 7 bases and 1 base, there was a span of 11 bases. The CDR3 bases are TGCGCCAGCGGGGGGGCGGAGAACACTGAAGCTTTCTTT. This codes for CASGGAENTEAFF.

The rearrangement joins TRBV19 to TRBJ1-5, with D uncertain. CDR3 length: 14 residues. Trimming took 5 bases from V and 0 from J, leaving 8 bases between them. Germline-derived CDR1 and CDR2 are LNHDA and SQIVND (reference sequence). Here the CDR3 reads CASSFPNSNQPQHF. CDR3 sequence (DNA): TGTGCCAGTAGTTTCCCTAATAGCAATCAGCCCCAGCATTTT.

This clonotype was detected only a few times. This chain uses TRBV5-1 with TRBJ1-2; tentative D call: TRBD1 (6 bases). V lost 4 bases and J 1 base, leaving 11 bases between the germline ends. Germline loops: CDR1 SGHRS, CDR2 YFSETQ. This CDR3 is built from 14 residues. This CDR3 is CASSPSDSNYGYTF. The CDR3 DNA sequence: TGCGCCAGCAGCCCGTCGGACAGTAACTATGGCTACACCTTC.

The CDR3 spells CSARVASGSDTQYF. CDR3 coding DNA: TGCAGTGCTAGAGTCGCTAGCGGGTCAGATACGCAGTATTTT. The gene calls are TRBV20-1 and TRBJ2-3, with TRBD2 identical over 8 bases. This CDR3 spans 14 amino acids. Germline V gives CDR1 DFQATT, CDR2 SNEGSKA (reference sequence). J gave up 4 bases and V 1 base, and 4 bases lay outside the gene matches.

The V call is TRBV20-1, the J call TRBJ2-2, with TRBD2 matching over 12 bases. This CDR3 is 20 amino acids long. V trimming: 6 bases; J trimming: 0 bases; junction bases outside the gene matches: 17. From germline, CDR1 is DFQATT and CDR2 SNEGSKA (reference sequence). The CDR3 coding sequence is TGCAGTGCGAGGGTGACTAGCGGGAGTAAGTTCTCACCGAACACCGGGGAGCTGTTTTTT. Residues: CSARVTSGSKFSPNTGELFF.

This chain connects TRBV6-2 or TRBV6-3 to TRBJ2-7, with TRBD1 matching 7 bases. CDR1 and CDR2 (germline): MNHEY, SVGEGT. The V segment lost 2 bases and the J segment 6 bases; nucleotides outside the gene matches: 10. This CDR3 region has 15 residues. In DNA form, the CDR3 reads TGTGCCAGCAGTTACACCCTGGACAGGTCCAGCGAGCAGTACTTC. Translated: CASSYTLDRSSEQYF.

This clonotype occurred a few times. The chain employs TRBV20-1 and TRBJ2-3, with 11 positions matching TRBD2. Trimming removed 6 bases from V and 7 bases from J; junction bases left unmatched: 12. CDR3 length: 15 residues. Per the germline V gene, CDR1 is DFQATT and CDR2 is SNEGSKA (reference sequence). This CDR3 is CSATNLAGGDNTQYF. DNA for the CDR3: TGCAGTGCCACCAATCTAGCGGGGGGCGATAATACGCAGTATTTT.

A single count supports this clonotype. The chain links TRBV12-5 to TRBJ1-3, with D tentatively TRBD1 (6 bases). In germline, CDR1 is LGHNT, CDR2 FRNRAP. The CDR3 is 15 amino acids. V shed 7 bases and J shed 0 bases, with 13 bases lying between them. As DNA, the CDR3 is TGTGCTAGTGAAAGGGACACGAGCTCTGGAAACACCATATATTTT. Protein product: CASERDTSSGNTIYF.